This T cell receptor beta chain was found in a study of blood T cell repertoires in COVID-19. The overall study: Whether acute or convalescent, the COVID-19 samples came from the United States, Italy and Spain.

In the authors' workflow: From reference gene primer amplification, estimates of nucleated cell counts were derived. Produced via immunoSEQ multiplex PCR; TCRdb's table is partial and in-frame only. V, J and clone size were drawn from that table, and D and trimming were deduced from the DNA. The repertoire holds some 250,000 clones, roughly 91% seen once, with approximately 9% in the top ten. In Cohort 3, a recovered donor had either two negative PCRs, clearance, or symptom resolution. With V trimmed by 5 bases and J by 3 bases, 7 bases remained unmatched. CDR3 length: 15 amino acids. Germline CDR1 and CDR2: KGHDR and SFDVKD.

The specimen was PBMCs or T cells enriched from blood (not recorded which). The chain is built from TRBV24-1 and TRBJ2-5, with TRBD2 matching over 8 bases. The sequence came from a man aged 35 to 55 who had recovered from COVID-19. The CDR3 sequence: CATSGASGSKETQYF. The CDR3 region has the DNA TGTGCCACCAGTGGGGCTAGCGGGTCGAAAGAGACCCAGTACTTC.